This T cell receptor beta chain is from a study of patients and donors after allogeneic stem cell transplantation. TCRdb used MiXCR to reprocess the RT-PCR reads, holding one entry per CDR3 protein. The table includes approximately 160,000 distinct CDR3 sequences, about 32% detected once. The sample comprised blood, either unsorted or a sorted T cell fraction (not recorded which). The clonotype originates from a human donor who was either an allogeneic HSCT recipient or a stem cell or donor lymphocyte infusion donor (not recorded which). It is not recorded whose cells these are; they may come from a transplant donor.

DNA for the CDR3: TGTGCCAGCAGCTTAGAGGAGATCGATACGCAGTATTTT. This translates into CASSLEEIDTQYF. The V call is TRBV7-8, the J call TRBJ2-3; no clear D. Trimming took 1 base from V and 6 from J, leaving 8 bases between them. Germline V CDR1 and CDR2: SGHVS, FQNEAQ. CDR3 length: 13 amino acids.